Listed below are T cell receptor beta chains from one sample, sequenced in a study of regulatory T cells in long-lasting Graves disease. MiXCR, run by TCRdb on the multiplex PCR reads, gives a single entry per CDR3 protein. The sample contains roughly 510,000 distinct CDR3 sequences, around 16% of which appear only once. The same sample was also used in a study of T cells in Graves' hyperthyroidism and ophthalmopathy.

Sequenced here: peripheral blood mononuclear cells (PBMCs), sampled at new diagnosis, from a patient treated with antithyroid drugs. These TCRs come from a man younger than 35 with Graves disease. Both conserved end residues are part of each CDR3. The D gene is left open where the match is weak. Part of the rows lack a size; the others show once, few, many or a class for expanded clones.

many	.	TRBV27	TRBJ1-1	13	TGTGCCAGCAGTTTATCAGCGAACACTGAAGCTTTCTTT	CASSLSANTEAFF
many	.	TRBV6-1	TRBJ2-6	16	TGTGCCAGCGCTCTGGACAGTCCCTCTGGGGCCAACGTCCTGACTTTC	CASALDSPSGANVLTF
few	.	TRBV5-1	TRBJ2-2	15	TGTGCCAGCAGCTTTGGGGGGCACGTGACCGGGGAGCTGTTTTTT	CASSFGGHVTGELFF
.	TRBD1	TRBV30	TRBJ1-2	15	TGTGCCTGGAGCGCCGGGACAGGGCCTAACTATGGCTACACCTTC	CAWSAGTGPNYGYTF
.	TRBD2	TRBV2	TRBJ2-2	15	TGTGCCTGGAGGGCGGGAGGCACGAACACCGGGGAGCTGTTTTTT	CAWRAGGTNTGELFF
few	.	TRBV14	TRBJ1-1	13	TGTGCCAGCAGCCAAGTGTTAATCGGTGAAGCTTTCTTT	CASSQVLIGEAFF
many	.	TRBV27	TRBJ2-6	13	TGTGCCAGCAAATATCTGGGGGCCAACGTCCTGACTTTC	CASKYLGANVLTF
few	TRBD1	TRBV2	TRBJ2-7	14	TGTGCCAGCACCCGCTGGGACAGGGGCGAAGAGCAGTACTTC	CASTRWDRGEEQYF
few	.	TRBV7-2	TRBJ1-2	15	TGTGCCAGCAGCTCACCCACCCCGGTCACGGGGGGCTACACCTTC	CASSSPTPVTGGYTF
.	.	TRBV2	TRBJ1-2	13	TGTGCCAGCATGATCCGGGACCGGAATGGCTACACCTTC	CASMIRDRNGYTF
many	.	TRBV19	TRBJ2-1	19	TGTGCCAGTAGTATAGATCCTTCGGACGCGACTGAAAGCAACAATGAGCAGTTCTTC	CASSIDPSDATESNNEQFF
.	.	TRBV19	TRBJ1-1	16	TGTGCCAGTAGTATAGATCTGGAGACAGCGAACACTGAAGCTTTCTTT	CASSIDLETANTEAFF
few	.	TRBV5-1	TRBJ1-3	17	TGCGCCAGCAGCATCTTGCCTGACCAGGGAATTGGAAACACCATATATTTT	CASSILPDQGIGNTIYF
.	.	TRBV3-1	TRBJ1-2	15	TGTGCCAGCAGCCAAGATTCGGGGGCCCTCGGAGGCTACACCTTC	CASSQDSGALGGYTF
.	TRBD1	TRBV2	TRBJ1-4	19	TGTGCCAGCATTCGGACAGGATATGTTGGGGTTGTAACTAATGAAAAACTGTTTTTT	CASIRTGYVGVVTNEKLFF
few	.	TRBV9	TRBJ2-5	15	TGTGCCAGCAGCGTAGGTGGCGGGGAGGCTGAAACTCGGTACTTC	CASSVGGGEAETRYF
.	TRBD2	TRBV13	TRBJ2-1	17	TGTGCCAGCAGCCCCCGCCTAGCGGGATCACCCTACAATGAGCAGTTCTTC	CASSPRLAGSPYNEQFF
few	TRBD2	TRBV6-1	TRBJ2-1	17	TGTGCCAGCAGTGGGTTGTGGCTAGCGGGACTCAACGCTGAGCAGTTCTTC	CASSGLWLAGLNAEQFF
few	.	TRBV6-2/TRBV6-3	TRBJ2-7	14	TGTGCCAGCAGTAGGCGAGCGGAGGGTAGCGAGCAGTACTTC	CASSRRAEGSEQYF
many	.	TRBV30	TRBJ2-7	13	TGTGCCTGGAATCGCGGCGGCTCCTACGAGCAGTACTTC	CAWNRGGSYEQYF
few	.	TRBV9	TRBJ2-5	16	TGTGCCAGCAGCACACAACAGGGATTAGGGGAAGAGACCCAGTACTTC	CASSTQQGLGEETQYF
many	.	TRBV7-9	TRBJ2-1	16	TGTGCCAGCAGCTCCACCGGGACCACCTCCTACAATGAGCAGTTCTTC	CASSSTGTTSYNEQFF
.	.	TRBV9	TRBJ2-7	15	TGTGCCGGCAGCGTAGGAGAGGGAAGGGGGAACGAGCAGTACTTC	CAGSVGEGRGNEQYF
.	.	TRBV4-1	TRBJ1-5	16	TGCGCCAGCAGCCAAGAACCGGGCAGCTTCAATCAGCCCCAGCATTTT	CASSQEPGSFNQPQHF
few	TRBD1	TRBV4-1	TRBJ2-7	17	TGCGCCAGCAGCCAAGATTGGGACAGGGGATTCGGCTACGAGCAGTACTTC	CASSQDWDRGFGYEQYF
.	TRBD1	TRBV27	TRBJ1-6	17	TGTGCCAGCAGTTTGGGGACAGGAGACTCCTATAATTCACCCCTCCACTTT	CASSLGTGDSYNSPLHF
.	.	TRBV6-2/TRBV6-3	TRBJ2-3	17	TGTGCCAGCAGTTATCGGCAGGAAGGACTCCGGGCAGATACGCGGTATTTT	CASSYRQEGLRADTRYF
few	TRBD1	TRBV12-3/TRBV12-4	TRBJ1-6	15	TGTGCCAGCAGTTTGGGGGACAGGGCGCATTCACCCCTCCACTTT	CASSLGDRAHSPLHF
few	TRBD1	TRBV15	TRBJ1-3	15	TGTGCCACTTGGGACAGCCGCAATTTGGGAAACACCATATATTTT	CATWDSRNLGNTIYF
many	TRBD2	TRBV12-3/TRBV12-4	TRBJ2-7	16	TGTGCCAGCAGTTTATCCCACGGGACTAGCTCCTACGAGCAGTACTTC	CASSLSHGTSSYEQYF
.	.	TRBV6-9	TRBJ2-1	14	TGTGCCAGCAGTTATGGCCAGGGTAGCAATGAGCAGTTCTTC	CASSYGQGSNEQFF
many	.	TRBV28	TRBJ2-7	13	TGTGCCAGCAGTTTACTCCTGATAGGGGAGCAGTACTTC	CASSLLLIGEQYF
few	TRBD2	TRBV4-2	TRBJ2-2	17	TGTGCCAGCAGCCAAGTCGGCGGGAGGGCTTACACCGGGGAGCTGTTTTTT	CASSQVGGRAYTGELFF
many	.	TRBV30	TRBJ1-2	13	TGTGCCTGGAGTGTAGGGGGGCCCGACGGCTACACCTTC	CAWSVGGPDGYTF
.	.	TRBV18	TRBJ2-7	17	TGTGCCAGCTCACCCCTACTGGGTAATAGCGGATCCTACGAGCAGTACTTC	CASSPLLGNSGSYEQYF
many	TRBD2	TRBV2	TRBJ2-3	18	TGTGCCAGCAGTGAGAGTGGACTAGATTTAGGTAGGACAGATACGCAGTATTTT	CASSESGLDLGRTDTQYF
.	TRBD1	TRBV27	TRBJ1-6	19	TGTGCCAGCAGTGATGGAACAGGGGGCAGAGGCTCCTATAATTCACCCCTCCACTTT	CASSDGTGGRGSYNSPLHF
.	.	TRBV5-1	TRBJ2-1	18	TGCGCCAGCAGCTTGGTACGGGTGGAGGGAGTTCCCTACAATGAGCAGTTCTTC	CASSLVRVEGVPYNEQFF
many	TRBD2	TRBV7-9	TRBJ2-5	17	TGTGCCAGCAGCACGTCGACCGGACTAGCGGGAGCCCGTTCCCAGTACTTC	CASSTSTGLAGARSQYF
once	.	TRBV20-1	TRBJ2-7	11	TGCAGTCTTGGACGAGGTCACGAGCAGTACTTC	CSLGRGHEQYF
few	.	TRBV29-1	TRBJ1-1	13	TGCAGCGCTTCCAGGGGAATGAGCACTGAAGCTTTCTTT	CSASRGMSTEAFF
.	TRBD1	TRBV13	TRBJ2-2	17	TGTGCCAGCAGCAACGACCTTTACAGGGGAAACACCGGGGAGCTGTTTTTT	CASSNDLYRGNTGELFF
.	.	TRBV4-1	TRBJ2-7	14	TGCGCCAGCAGCCAAGCGGGTTGGAGGGTCGAGCAGTACTTC	CASSQAGWRVEQYF
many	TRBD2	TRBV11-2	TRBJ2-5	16	TGTGCCAGCAGCTTAGGCCCACGGGAGGTTCAAGAGACCCAGTACTTC	CASSLGPREVQETQYF
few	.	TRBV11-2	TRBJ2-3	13	TGTGCCAGCAGCTCCCGGTTCACAGATACGCAGTATTTT	CASSSRFTDTQYF
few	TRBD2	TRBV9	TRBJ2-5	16	TGTGCCAGCAGCGTAGGCGACGGGAGGGGGTTAGAGACCCAGTACTTC	CASSVGDGRGLETQYF
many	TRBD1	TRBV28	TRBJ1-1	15	TGTGCCAGCAGTTTAGGGGGACAGGGAAGCGCTGAAGCTTTCTTT	CASSLGGQGSAEAFF
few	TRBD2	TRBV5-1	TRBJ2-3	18	TGCGCCAGCAGCCCGCATAATCCCGGGACTAGATCTTCAGATACGCAGTATTTT	CASSPHNPGTRSSDTQYF
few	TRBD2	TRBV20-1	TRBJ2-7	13	TGCAGTGCTAGTTCGGGGGGTGCCTACGAGCAGTACTTC	CSASSGGAYEQYF
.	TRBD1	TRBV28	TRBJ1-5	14	TGTGCCAGCATGATAGGGACAGGGAGTCAGCCCCAGCATTTT	CASMIGTGSQPQHF
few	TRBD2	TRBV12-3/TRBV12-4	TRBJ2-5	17	TGTGCCAGCAGTCGGGCATTGTGGCTAGCGGCTCAAGAGACCCAGTACTTC	CASSRALWLAAQETQYF
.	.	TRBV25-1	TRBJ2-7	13	TGTGCCAGCAGTCACACAGGGTCCCACGAGCAGTACTTC	CASSHTGSHEQYF
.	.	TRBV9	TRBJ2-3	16	TGTGCCAGCAGCGCGGGGGGCAGGAGATTCACAGATACGCAGTATTTT	CASSAGGRRFTDTQYF